A selection of T cell receptor beta chains follows, all from one sample in a study of PD-L1 blockade in urothelial cancer. Some clones are missing from TCRdb's copy, which holds only in-frame ones; the method was immunoSEQ multiplex PCR. The sample gives some 25,000 clones, around nine tenths of which show up once; 25% to 40% is in the top ten. The sample was PBMCs, taken around atezolizumab (anti-PD-L1) treatment. These receptors all stem from a man between 60 and 70 years old with urothelial cancer. Each CDR3 is given with its conserved first and last residue. Each record gives: J gene, V gene, D gene, clone size, CDR3 DNA, CDR3 protein. A D gene is named only where the DNA matches it firmly. Not all rows give a size; the values are once, few, many and, for expanded clones, a class.

j_call: TRBJ2-1
v_call: TRBV2
d_call: TRBD2
clone_size: .
cdr3_nt: TGTGCCAGCAGTGAAAGAACTAGCGGGGGGGATGAGCAGTTCTTC
cdr3_aa: CASSERTSGGDEQFF

j_call: TRBJ1-4
v_call: TRBV7-8
d_call: TRBD1
clone_size: .
cdr3_nt: TGTGCCAGCAGCTCACAGACAGGGACAACTAATGAAAAACTGTTTTTT
cdr3_aa: CASSSQTGTTNEKLFF

j_call: TRBJ1-1
v_call: TRBV9
d_call: .
clone_size: .
cdr3_nt: TGTGCCAGCAGCCCGGGGCACGGGGGGGTAGGGACTGAAGCTTTCTTT
cdr3_aa: CASSPGHGGVGTEAFF

j_call: TRBJ1-2
v_call: TRBV25-1
d_call: .
clone_size: once
cdr3_nt: TGTGCCAGCAGTGAATTCTTACAGGGAGAAGGCGGCTACACCTTC
cdr3_aa: CASSEFLQGEGGYTF

j_call: TRBJ2-7
v_call: TRBV15
d_call: TRBD1
clone_size: .
cdr3_nt: TGTGCCACTTGGGACAGCGGAACTTACGAGCAGTACTTC
cdr3_aa: CATWDSGTYEQYF

j_call: TRBJ2-2
v_call: TRBV5-1
d_call: TRBD1
clone_size: .
cdr3_nt: TGCGCCAGCAGCGAGCGACAGGGGGCGAACGGGGAGCTGTTTTTT
cdr3_aa: CASSERQGANGELFF

j_call: TRBJ1-6
v_call: TRBV5-1
d_call: TRBD1
clone_size: .
cdr3_nt: TGCGCCAGCAGCTTGGGGACAGGGAATTCACCCCTCCACTTT
cdr3_aa: CASSLGTGNSPLHF

j_call: TRBJ2-2
v_call: TRBV7-3
d_call: .
clone_size: .
cdr3_nt: TGTGCCAGCAGCCAATACACCGGGGAGCTGTTTTTT
cdr3_aa: CASSQYTGELFF

j_call: TRBJ2-3
v_call: TRBV2
d_call: .
clone_size: .
cdr3_nt: TGTGCCCTCCCGTCCTGGGGAGTCCTAGATACGCAGTATTTT
cdr3_aa: CALPSWGVLDTQYF

j_call: TRBJ1-1
v_call: TRBV6-1
d_call: TRBD1
clone_size: .
cdr3_nt: TGTGCCAGCAGCGCCGGGACAGAGAACACTGAAGCTTTCTTT
cdr3_aa: CASSAGTENTEAFF

j_call: TRBJ2-1
v_call: TRBV18
d_call: .
clone_size: .
cdr3_nt: TGTGCCAGCTCACCCGAGCCTAACTCCTACAATGAGCAGTTCTTC
cdr3_aa: CASSPEPNSYNEQFF

j_call: TRBJ2-5
v_call: TRBV5-8
d_call: TRBD1
clone_size: .
cdr3_nt: TGTGCCAGCAGCTTGGTAGGGGGCCCGGTAGAGACCCAGTACTTC
cdr3_aa: CASSLVGGPVETQYF

j_call: TRBJ1-2
v_call: TRBV5-6
d_call: .
clone_size: .
cdr3_nt: TGTGCCAGCAGCTCTGGACGGGGGAAGGAGGGGTATGGCTACACCTTC
cdr3_aa: CASSSGRGKEGYGYTF

j_call: TRBJ2-1
v_call: TRBV19
d_call: TRBD2
clone_size: .
cdr3_nt: TGTGCCAGTAGACTAGCGGCTGACAATGAGCAGTTCTTC
cdr3_aa: CASRLAADNEQFF

j_call: TRBJ2-7
v_call: TRBV5-5
d_call: TRBD1
clone_size: .
cdr3_nt: TGTGCCAGCAGCTTGGTGGAGGGACAGGGATCTTACGAGCAGTACTTC
cdr3_aa: CASSLVEGQGSYEQYF

j_call: TRBJ1-1
v_call: TRBV7-9
d_call: .
clone_size: .
cdr3_nt: TGTGCCAGCAGCAATACGGTACCTGAAGCTTTCTTT
cdr3_aa: CASSNTVPEAFF

j_call: TRBJ2-1
v_call: TRBV6-5
d_call: .
clone_size: few
cdr3_nt: TGTGCCAGCCGCTCCCTTCCCGGGACAAGAAATGAGCAGTTCTTC
cdr3_aa: CASRSLPGTRNEQFF

j_call: TRBJ1-5
v_call: TRBV2
d_call: .
clone_size: .
cdr3_nt: TGTGCCAGCAGTCCTGAGAATCAGCCCCAGCATTTT
cdr3_aa: CASSPENQPQHF

j_call: TRBJ2-3
v_call: TRBV7-2
d_call: TRBD1
clone_size: once
cdr3_nt: TGTGCCAGCAGCTTAGAACAGGGGGCCCCAGATACGCAGTATTTT
cdr3_aa: CASSLEQGAPDTQYF

j_call: TRBJ1-3
v_call: TRBV30
d_call: TRBD1
clone_size: .
cdr3_nt: TGTGCCTGGAGTGGTGGGCAGGGGGCGGACACCATATATTTT
cdr3_aa: CAWSGGQGADTIYF

j_call: TRBJ2-2
v_call: TRBV6-5
d_call: TRBD2
clone_size: .
cdr3_nt: TGTGCCAGCACCCCCGGGGGGGGCACCGGGGAGCTGTTTTTT
cdr3_aa: CASTPGGGTGELFF

j_call: TRBJ2-7
v_call: TRBV5-5
d_call: .
clone_size: .
cdr3_nt: TGTGCCAGCAGCTTCGAGGTCAAGGTCGACGAGCAGTACTTC
cdr3_aa: CASSFEVKVDEQYF

j_call: TRBJ2-2
v_call: TRBV30
d_call: TRBD1
clone_size: .
cdr3_nt: TGTGCCTGGAGCAGGGGGCCCGGGGAGCTGTTTTTT
cdr3_aa: CAWSRGPGELFF

j_call: TRBJ2-1
v_call: TRBV5-1
d_call: TRBD1
clone_size: .
cdr3_nt: TGCGCCAGCAGCTCCTCCGGACAGGGATTTGAGCAGTTCTTC
cdr3_aa: CASSSSGQGFEQFF

j_call: TRBJ2-7
v_call: TRBV11-2
d_call: .
clone_size: .
cdr3_nt: TGTGCCAGCAGCTTAGAGGCTAGTAGTACCTACGAGCAGTACTTC
cdr3_aa: CASSLEASSTYEQYF

j_call: TRBJ2-4
v_call: TRBV19
d_call: TRBD1
clone_size: few
cdr3_nt: TGTGCCAGTAGTATAGGACAGGGGGCGAACATTCAGTACTTC
cdr3_aa: CASSIGQGANIQYF

j_call: TRBJ2-6
v_call: TRBV19
d_call: .
clone_size: .
cdr3_nt: TGTGCCAGTAGTACGGCTGGGGCCAACGTCCTGACTTTC
cdr3_aa: CASSTAGANVLTF